This is a list of T cell receptor beta chains from one sample in a study of beta chain features in type 1 diabetes. Clones were read by immunoSEQ multiplex PCR, and TCRdb kept only the in-frame ones, dropping some. The sample lists about 370,000 clones, 8.5% to 10% seen once, with about 0.6% in the top ten. The specimen sequenced was central memory CD4+ T cells from blood. The receptors were gathered from a man between 25 and 39 years old with type 1 diabetes. The CDR3 runs from the conserved cysteine through the conserved F or W. Each record gives: CDR3 length, D gene, clone size, V gene, J gene, CDR3 protein, CDR3 DNA. D genes are given only for firm matches. A row's size may be missing; if present it is once, few, many or a size class.

18	-	-	TRBV5-4	TRBJ1-4	CASSQALPRTGTNEKLFF	TGTGCCAGCAGCCAAGCTCTGCCCCGTACAGGGACTAATGAAAAACTGTTTTTT
12	-	-	TRBV15	TRBJ2-7	CATSMYVGAQYF	TGTGCCACCAGCATGTATGTGGGGGCGCAGTACTTC
16	TRBD1	few	TRBV11-3	TRBJ2-3	CASSSVSGTGGDTQYF	TGTGCCAGCAGCTCCGTCTCCGGGACAGGGGGAGATACGCAGTATTTT
13	-	-	TRBV27	TRBJ2-3	CASSSASWDTQYF	TGTGCCAGCAGTTCGGCTAGTTGGGATACGCAGTATTTT
11	-	few	TRBV29-1	TRBJ2-7	CSVGTRNEQYF	TGCAGCGTTGGGACTCGCAACGAGCAGTACTTC
14	-	-	TRBV7-9	TRBJ2-2	CASSAEANTGELFF	TGCGCCAGCAGCGCGGAAGCGAACACCGGGGAGCTGTTTTTT
14	TRBD2	-	TRBV7-2	TRBJ2-4	CASSPLAGGNIQYF	TGTGCCAGCAGCCCCCTAGCGGGAGGGAACATTCAGTACTTC
18	-	-	TRBV7-9	TRBJ2-7	CASSLTELASLGPYEQYF	TGTGCCAGCAGCCTTACTGAATTGGCCTCCTTGGGCCCCTACGAGCAGTACTTC
13	TRBD1	few	TRBV7-2	TRBJ1-2	CASSLTGGYGYTF	TGTGCCAGCAGCCTGACAGGGGGCTATGGCTACACCTTC
17	-	-	TRBV27	TRBJ1-2	CASSLERPSTTNYGYTF	TGTGCCAGCAGTTTAGAAAGGCCGAGCACTACTAACTATGGCTACACCTTC
13	-	-	TRBV5-4	TRBJ1-5	CASSLESNQPQHF	TGTGCCAGCAGCTTGGAGAGCAATCAGCCCCAGCATTTT
16	TRBD2	few	TRBV9	TRBJ2-7	CASSVAVGASGYEQYF	TGTGCCAGCAGCGTAGCTGTGGGGGCTAGCGGGTACGAGCAGTACTTC
16	TRBD2	-	TRBV5-4	TRBJ2-7	CASSLTSGIRSYEQYF	TGTGCCAGCAGCTTGACTAGCGGGATCCGCTCCTACGAGCAGTACTTC
12	-	few	TRBV29-1	TRBJ2-1	CSVYSQAYEQFF	TGCAGCGTTTACTCGCAAGCCTATGAGCAGTTCTTC
13	-	many	TRBV30	TRBJ2-5	CAWSVSGGETQYF	TGTGCCTGGAGTGTATCTGGGGGAGAGACCCAGTACTTC
17	-	-	TRBV9	TRBJ2-2	CASSVEARLSNTGELFF	TGTGCCAGCAGCGTAGAAGCCAGACTTTCGAACACCGGGGAGCTGTTTTTT
13	TRBD2	few	TRBV10-3	TRBJ2-7	CASSPGLAGFTYF	TGTGCCAGCAGTCCGGGACTAGCGGGTTTCACGTACTTC
13	-	many	TRBV2	TRBJ2-3	CASSQQGSDTQYF	TGTGCCAGCAGCCAACAGGGTTCAGATACGCAGTATTTT
12	-	few	TRBV11-2	TRBJ2-1	CASSGRYNEQFF	TGTGCCAGCAGCGGGCGGTACAATGAGCAGTTCTTC
15	-	-	TRBV4-2	TRBJ1-5	CASSQDRRGDQPQHF	TGTGCCAGCAGCCAAGATAGGAGGGGAGATCAGCCCCAGCATTTT
13	-	many	TRBV7-9	TRBJ2-7	CATSGGRSYEQYF	TGTGCCACCTCTGGGGGCCGCTCCTACGAGCAGTACTTC
13	TRBD1	-	TRBV18	TRBJ2-7	CASSPRGTDEQYF	TGTGCCAGCTCACCACGGGGGACAGACGAGCAGTACTTC
16	-	few	TRBV10-3	TRBJ1-5	CAISDTSRGAGQPQHF	TGTGCCATCAGTGATACCTCCCGGGGGGCAGGTCAGCCCCAGCATTTT
15	-	few	TRBV14	TRBJ2-5	CASSQRTLHSGTQYF	TGTGCCAGCAGCCAAAGAACTCTCCATAGCGGGACCCAGTACTTC
12	-	-	TRBV6-1	TRBJ2-5	CAISEFQETQYF	TGTGCCATCAGTGAGTTCCAAGAGACCCAGTACTTC
14	-	many	TRBV10-3	TRBJ2-6	CATHPRPGANVLTF	TGTGCCACCCACCCCCGCCCTGGGGCCAACGTCCTGACTTTC